This T cell receptor (beta chain) was captured by sequencing in a study of blood T cell repertoires in COVID-19. Study information: Both acute and convalescent COVID-19 samples were obtained from the United States, Italy and Spain. Sources were T cells, B-cell-depleted T cells, or PBMCs; the material itself was cDNA or gDNA.

In the authors' workflow: It was from reference gene primer amplification that nucleated cell counts were estimated. Method: immunoSEQ multiplex PCR; TCRdb's copy keeps in-frame clones and lacks some. The V and J calls and clone size were taken over from that table, and D and trimming were inferred from the DNA. The sample consists of a few hundred thousand clones, around nine tenths of them appearing once. Input material: peripheral blood. This receptor was identified in a man aged 55 to 70 with acute or convalescent COVID-19.

CDR3 nucleotides: TGTGCCAGCAGTTACTCGGCTAGCGGGGCCGAGACCCAGTACTTC. It specifies CASSYSASGAETQYF. This chain joins TRBV6-5 and TRBJ2-5, with 9 bases aligning to TRBD2. CDR1 and CDR2 from the germline V gene are MNHEY and SVGAGI. CDR3 size: 15 residues. V shed 0 bases, J shed 5 bases, and the junction held 4 bases outside the gene matches.